This T cell receptor (beta chain) comes out of a study of early T cells in non-severe SARS-CoV-2 infection. On the study more broadly: Chains from this unsorted whole-blood bulk RNA could not be paired. Study-wide results and caveats: VDJdb-based matching was biased toward anti-spike CD8 responses and missed private and CD4 specificities.

V was pared by 1 base and J by 11 bases, with 18 bases between. This CDR3 is 13 amino acids long. CDR1 is SQVTM, CDR2 ANQGSEA, per germline. On this clonotype: What it recognizes is unknown.

Researchers tagged individual cDNA molecules with unique molecular identifiers. Using its own MiXCR run on the 5' RACE reads, TCRdb lists one record per CDR3 protein. This sample has tens of thousands of distinct CDR3 sequences, with around 12% found just once. This receptor was taken from an adult who was a healthcare worker with PCR-confirmed SARS-CoV-2 infection or an uninfected control (not recorded which). The chain links TRBV29-1 to TRBJ2-7; D may be TRBD1 or TRBD2 (5 bases each). Material for sequencing was whole blood. CDR3 region: CSVEVGETGKEYF. CDR3 sequence (DNA): TGCAGCGTTGAAGTGGGGGAGACCGGGAAGGAGTACTTC.